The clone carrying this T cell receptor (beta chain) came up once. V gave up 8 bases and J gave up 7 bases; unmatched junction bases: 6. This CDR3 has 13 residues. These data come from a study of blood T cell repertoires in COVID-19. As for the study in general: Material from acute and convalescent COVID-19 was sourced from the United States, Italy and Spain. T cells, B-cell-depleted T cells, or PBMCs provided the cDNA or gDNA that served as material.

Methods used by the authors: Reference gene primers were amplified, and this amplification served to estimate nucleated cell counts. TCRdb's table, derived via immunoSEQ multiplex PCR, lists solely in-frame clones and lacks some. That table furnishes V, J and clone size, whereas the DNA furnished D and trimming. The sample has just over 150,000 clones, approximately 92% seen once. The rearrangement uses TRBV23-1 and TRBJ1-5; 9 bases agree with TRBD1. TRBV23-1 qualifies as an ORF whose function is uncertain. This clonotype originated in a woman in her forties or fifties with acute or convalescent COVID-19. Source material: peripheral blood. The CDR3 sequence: CASVQGARQPQHF. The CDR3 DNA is TGCGCCAGCGTACAGGGGGCTCGCCAGCCCCAGCATTTT.